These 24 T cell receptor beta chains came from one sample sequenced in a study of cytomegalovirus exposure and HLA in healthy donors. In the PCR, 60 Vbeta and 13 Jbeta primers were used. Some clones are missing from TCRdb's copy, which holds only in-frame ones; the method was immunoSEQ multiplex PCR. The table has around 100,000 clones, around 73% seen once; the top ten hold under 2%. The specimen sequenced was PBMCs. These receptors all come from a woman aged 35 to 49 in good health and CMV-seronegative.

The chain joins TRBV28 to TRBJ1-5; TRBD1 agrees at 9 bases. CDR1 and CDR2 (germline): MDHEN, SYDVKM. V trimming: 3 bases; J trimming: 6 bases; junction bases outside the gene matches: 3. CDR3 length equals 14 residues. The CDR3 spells CASSLGQGSQPQHF. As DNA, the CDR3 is TGTGCCAGCAGTTTGGGACAGGGATCTCAGCCCCAGCATTTT.

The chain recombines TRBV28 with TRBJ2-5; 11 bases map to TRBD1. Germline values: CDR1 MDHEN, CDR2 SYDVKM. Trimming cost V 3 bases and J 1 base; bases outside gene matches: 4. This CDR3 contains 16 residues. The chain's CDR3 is CASSFGDRGIQETQYF. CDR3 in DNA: TGTGCCAGCAGTTTTGGGGACAGGGGGATCCAAGAGACCCAGTACTTC.

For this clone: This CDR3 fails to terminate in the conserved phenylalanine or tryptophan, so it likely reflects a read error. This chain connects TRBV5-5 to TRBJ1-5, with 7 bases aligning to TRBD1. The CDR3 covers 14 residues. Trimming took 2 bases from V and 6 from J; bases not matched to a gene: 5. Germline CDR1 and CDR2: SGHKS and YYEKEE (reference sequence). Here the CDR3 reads CASSLDRAPQPQHS. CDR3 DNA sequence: TGTGCCAGCAGCTTAGACAGGGCGCCTCAGCCCCAGCATTCT.

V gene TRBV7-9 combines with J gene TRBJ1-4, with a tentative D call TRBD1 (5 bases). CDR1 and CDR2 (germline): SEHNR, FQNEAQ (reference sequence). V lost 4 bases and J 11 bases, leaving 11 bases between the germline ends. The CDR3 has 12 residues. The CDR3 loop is CASSSGEGKLFF. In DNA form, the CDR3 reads TGTGCCAGCAGCTCCGGGGAGGGGAAACTGTTTTTT.

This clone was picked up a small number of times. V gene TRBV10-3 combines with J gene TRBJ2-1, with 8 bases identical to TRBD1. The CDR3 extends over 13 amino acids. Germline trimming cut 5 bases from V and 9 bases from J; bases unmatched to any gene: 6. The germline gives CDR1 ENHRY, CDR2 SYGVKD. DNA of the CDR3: TGTGCCATCAGTAGCAGGGGGCAGGGTGAGCAGTTCTTC. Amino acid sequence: CAISSRGQGEQFF.

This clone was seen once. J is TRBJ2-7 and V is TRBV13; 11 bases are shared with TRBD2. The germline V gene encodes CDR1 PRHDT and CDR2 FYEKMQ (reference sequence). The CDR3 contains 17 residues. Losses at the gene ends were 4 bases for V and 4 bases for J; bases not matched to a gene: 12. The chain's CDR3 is CASSSLGSGTSGYEQYF. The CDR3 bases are TGTGCCAGCAGCTCCCTGGGGTCCGGGACTAGCGGTTACGAGCAGTACTTC.

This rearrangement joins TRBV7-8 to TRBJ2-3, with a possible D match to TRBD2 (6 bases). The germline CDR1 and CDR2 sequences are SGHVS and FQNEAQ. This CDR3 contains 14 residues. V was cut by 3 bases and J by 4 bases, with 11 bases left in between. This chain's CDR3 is CASSFYLASDTQYF. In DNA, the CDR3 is TGTGCCAGCAGCTTTTACCTAGCGTCAGATACGCAGTATTTT.

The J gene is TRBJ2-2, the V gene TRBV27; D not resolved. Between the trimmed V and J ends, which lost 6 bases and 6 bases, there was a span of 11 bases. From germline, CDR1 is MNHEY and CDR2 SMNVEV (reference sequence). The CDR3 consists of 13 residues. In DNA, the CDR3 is TGTGCCAGCAGCGCTCGGTCGGCCGGGGAGCTGTTTTTT. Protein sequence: CASSARSAGELFF.

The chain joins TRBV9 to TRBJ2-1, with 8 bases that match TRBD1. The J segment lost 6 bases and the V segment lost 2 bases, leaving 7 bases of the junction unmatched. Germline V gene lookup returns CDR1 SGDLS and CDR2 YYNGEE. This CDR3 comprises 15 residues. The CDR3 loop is CASSVGKTGGNEQFF. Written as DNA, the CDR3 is TGTGCCAGCAGCGTCGGTAAAACAGGGGGCAATGAGCAGTTCTTC.

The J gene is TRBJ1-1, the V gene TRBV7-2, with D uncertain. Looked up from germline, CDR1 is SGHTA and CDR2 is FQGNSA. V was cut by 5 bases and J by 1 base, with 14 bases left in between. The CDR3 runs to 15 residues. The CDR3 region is CASSVQPMKNTEAFF. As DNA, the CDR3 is TGTGCCAGCAGCGTACAGCCGATGAAGAACACTGAAGCTTTCTTT. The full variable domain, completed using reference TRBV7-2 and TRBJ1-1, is GAGVSQSPSNKVTEKGKDVELRCDPISGHTALYWYRQSLGQGLEFLIYFQGNSAPDKSGLPSDRFSAERTGGSVSTLTIQRTQQEDSAVYLCASSVQPMKNTEAFFGQGTRLTVV.

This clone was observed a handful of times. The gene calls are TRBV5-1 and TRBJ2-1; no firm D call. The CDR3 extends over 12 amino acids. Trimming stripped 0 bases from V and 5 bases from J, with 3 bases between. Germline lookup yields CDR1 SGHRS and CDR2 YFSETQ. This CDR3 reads CASSLVDNEQFF. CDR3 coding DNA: TGCGCCAGCAGCTTGGTAGACAATGAGCAGTTCTTC.

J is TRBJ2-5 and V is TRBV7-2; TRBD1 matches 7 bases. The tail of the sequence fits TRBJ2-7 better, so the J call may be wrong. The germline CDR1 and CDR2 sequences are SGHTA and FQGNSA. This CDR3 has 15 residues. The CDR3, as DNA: TGTGCCAGCAGCACGCAACAGGGGAGAGGGTACGAGCAGTACTTC. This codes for CASSTQQGRGYEQYF.

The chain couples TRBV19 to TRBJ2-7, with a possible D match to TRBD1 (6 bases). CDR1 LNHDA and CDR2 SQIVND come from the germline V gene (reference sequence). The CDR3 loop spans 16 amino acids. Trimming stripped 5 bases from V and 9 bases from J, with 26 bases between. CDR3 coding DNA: TGTGCCAGTAGTCCAGGGGCCCCGGGACACGGCCCAGGGCAGTACTTC. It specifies CASSPGAPGHGPGQYF.

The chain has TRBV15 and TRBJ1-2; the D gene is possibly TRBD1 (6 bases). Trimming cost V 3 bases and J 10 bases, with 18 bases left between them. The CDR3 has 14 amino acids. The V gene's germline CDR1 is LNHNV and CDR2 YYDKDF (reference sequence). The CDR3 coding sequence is TGTGCCACCAGCAGGGGACAATTTTCCGCTCTCTACACCTTC. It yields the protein CATSRGQFSALYTF.

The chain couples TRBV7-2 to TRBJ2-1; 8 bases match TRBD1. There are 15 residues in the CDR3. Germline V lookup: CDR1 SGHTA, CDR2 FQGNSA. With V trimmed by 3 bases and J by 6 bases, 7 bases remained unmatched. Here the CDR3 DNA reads TGTGCCAGCAGCTTCAGGGGGCTCTTGGGCAATGAGCAGTTCTTC. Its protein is CASSFRGLLGNEQFF. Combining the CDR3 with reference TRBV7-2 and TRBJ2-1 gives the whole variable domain GAGVSQSPSNKVTEKGKDVELRCDPISGHTALYWYRQSLGQGLEFLIYFQGNSAPDKSGLPSDRFSAERTGGSVSTLTIQRTQQEDSAVYLCASSFRGLLGNEQFFGPGTRLTVL.

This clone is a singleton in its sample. CDR3 region: CASSDHVAVYGYTF. DNA for the CDR3: TGTGCCAGCAGTGATCATGTGGCAGTCTATGGCTACACCTTC. This sequence joins TRBV25-1 and TRBJ1-2; unclear D gene. Trimming cost V 3 bases and J 4 bases, with 12 bases left between them. This CDR3 region has 14 residues. Germline V CDR1 and CDR2: MGHDK, SYGVNS.

The CDR3 nucleotides are TGTGCCAGCAGCCCACCCAGACTAGCAGAGACCCAGTACTTC. This gives the protein CASSPPRLAETQYF. The V and J genes are TRBV7-3 and TRBJ2-5; TRBD2 agrees at 7 bases. From germline, CDR1 is SGHTA and CDR2 FQGTGA. Germline trimming cut 5 bases from V and 4 bases from J; bases unmatched to any gene: 7. This CDR3 region has 14 residues.

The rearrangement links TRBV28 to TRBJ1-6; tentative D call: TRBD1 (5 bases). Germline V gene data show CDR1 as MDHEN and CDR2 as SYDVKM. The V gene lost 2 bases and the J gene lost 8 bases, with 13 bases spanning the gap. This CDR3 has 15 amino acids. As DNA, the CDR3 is TGTGCCAGCAGTTTAGAAGGCAGGGCCCATTCACCCCTCCACTTT. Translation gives CASSLEGRAHSPLHF.

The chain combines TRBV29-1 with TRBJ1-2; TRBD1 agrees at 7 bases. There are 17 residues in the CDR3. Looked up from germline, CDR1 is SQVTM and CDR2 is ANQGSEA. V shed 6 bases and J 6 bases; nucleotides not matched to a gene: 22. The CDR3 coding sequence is TGCAGCGTCGGGCCAACCATGGCCGAGACAGGGCGGAATGGCTACACCTTC. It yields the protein CSVGPTMAETGRNGYTF.

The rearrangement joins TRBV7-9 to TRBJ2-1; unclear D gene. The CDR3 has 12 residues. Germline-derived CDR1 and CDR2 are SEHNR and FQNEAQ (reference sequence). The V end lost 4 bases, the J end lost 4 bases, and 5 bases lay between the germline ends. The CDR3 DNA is TGTGCCAGCAGCTCAAAATACAATGAGCAGTTCTTC. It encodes CASSSKYNEQFF.

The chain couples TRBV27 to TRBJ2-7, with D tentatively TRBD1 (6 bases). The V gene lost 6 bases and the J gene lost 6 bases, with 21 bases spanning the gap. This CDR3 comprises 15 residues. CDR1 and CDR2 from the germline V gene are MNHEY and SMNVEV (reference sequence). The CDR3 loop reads CASSFDLGHAFEQYF. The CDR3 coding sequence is TGTGCCAGCAGCTTTGATTTGGGACACGCGTTCGAGCAGTACTTC.

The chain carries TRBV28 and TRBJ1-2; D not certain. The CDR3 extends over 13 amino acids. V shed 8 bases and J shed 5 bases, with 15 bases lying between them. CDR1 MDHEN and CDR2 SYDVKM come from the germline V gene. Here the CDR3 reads CASRGLHPYGYTF. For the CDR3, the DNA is TGTGCCAGCCGGGGTCTCCACCCTTATGGCTACACCTTC.

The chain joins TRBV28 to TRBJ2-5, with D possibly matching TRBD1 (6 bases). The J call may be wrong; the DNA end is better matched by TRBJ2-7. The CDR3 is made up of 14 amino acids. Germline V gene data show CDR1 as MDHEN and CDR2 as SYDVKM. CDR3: CASSRQGTPYEQYF. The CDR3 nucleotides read TGTGCCAGCAGCAGGCAGGGGACACCCTACGAGCAGTACTTC.

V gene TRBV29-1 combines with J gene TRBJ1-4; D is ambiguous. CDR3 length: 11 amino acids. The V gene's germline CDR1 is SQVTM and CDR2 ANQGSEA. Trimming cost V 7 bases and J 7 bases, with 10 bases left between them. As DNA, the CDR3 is TGCAGCGGCAAACAGACTGAAAAACTGTTTTTT. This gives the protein CSGKQTEKLFF.